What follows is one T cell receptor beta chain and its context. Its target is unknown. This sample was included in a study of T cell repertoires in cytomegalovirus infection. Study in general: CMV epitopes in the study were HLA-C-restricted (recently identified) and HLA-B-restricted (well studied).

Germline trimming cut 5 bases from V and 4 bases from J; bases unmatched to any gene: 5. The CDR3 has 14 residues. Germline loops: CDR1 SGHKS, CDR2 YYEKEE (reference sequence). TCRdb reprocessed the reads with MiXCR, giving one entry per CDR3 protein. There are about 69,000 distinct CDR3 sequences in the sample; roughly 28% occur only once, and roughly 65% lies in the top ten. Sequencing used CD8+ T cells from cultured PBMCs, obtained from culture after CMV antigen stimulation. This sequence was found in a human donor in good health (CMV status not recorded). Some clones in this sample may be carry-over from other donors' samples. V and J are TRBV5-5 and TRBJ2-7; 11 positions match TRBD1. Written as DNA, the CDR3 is TGTGCCAGCAGTCAAGGACAGGGGGCATACGAGCAGTACTTC. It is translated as CASSQGQGAYEQYF.